These 18 T cell receptor beta chains share one sample of origin, sequenced in a study of T cells in Graves' hyperthyroidism and ophthalmopathy (dated by TCRdb to about 2019). The protocol used for the library was multiplex PCR. Sequencing was carried out with an Illumina HiSeq 2000. TCR beta CDR3 regions were amplified from RNA transcripts. The first round of RT-PCR for the TCR CDR3 was performed with the HTBI primer set and the Qiagen OneStep RT-PCR kit. TCRdb handled the public reads itself, with Q25 trimming in fastp and clone calling in MiXCR, and kept productive beta chains. Each entry merges the rows of one CDR3 protein and shows their most common DNA and genes. This sample lists about 380,000 distinct CDR3 sequences; approximately 12% were detected once. Roughly 20% of the sample is held by the ten biggest clonotypes. The sequenced sample consisted of blood. Every receptor here comes from a man in his thirties or forties with Graves' hyperthyroidism that later progressed to Graves' ophthalmopathy.

This chain joins TRBV4-1 and TRBJ1-1; no reliable D call. This CDR3 region has 13 residues. With 5 bases removed from V and 0 bases from J, the gap between germline ends came to 7 bases. CDR1 MGHRA and CDR2 YSYEKL come from the germline V gene. The CDR3 protein is CASSGNLNTEAFF. CDR3 nucleotides: TGCGCCAGCAGCGGGAATTTGAACACTGAAGCTTTCTTT.

This clonotype was seen repeatedly, ten times or more. This chain joins TRBV28 and TRBJ2-7; the D gene is possibly TRBD1 (6 bases). Germline lookup yields CDR1 MDHEN and CDR2 SYDVKM. Trimming removed 7 bases at V and 3 bases at J, with 22 bases between. The CDR3 consists of 16 residues. DNA of the CDR3: TGTGCCAGCAACTCGCCGGGACAACAAATGATCTACGAGCAGTACTTC. It yields the protein CASNSPGQQMIYEQYF.

This clonotype was detected many times. The chain couples TRBV11-2 to TRBJ2-5; 10 bases align to TRBD1. V shed 5 bases and J 4 bases; nucleotides not matched to a gene: 13. The CDR3 extends over 17 amino acids. Germline assignment: CDR1 SGHAT and CDR2 FQNNGV. CDR3 in amino acids: CASSPRTGGATRETQYF. CDR3 coding DNA: TGTGCCAGCAGCCCGAGGACAGGGGGTGCGACAAGAGAGACCCAGTACTTC. The whole variable domain, filled in from reference TRBV11-2 and TRBJ2-5, reads EAGVAQSPRYKIIEKRQSVAFWCNPISGHATLYWYQQILGQGPKLLIQFQNNGVVDDSQLPKDRFSAERLKGVDSTLKIQPAKLEDSAVYLCASSPRTGGATRETQYFGPGTRLLVL.

A note on this clonotype: A much larger clone lies one base from this, so it may be a read error. The chain carries TRBV10-1 and TRBJ2-3; D possibly uses TRBD1 or TRBD2 (6 bases each). The CDR3 has 16 residues. The germline V gene has CDR1 WNHNN and CDR2 SYGVQD (reference sequence). The CDR3 protein is CASSSGGLMGTDTHYF. The CDR3 nucleotides are TGCGCCAGCAGTAGTGGGGGGCTTATGGGAACAGATACGCACTATTTT.

This clonotype was seen many times. V usage is TRBV20-1 and J usage is TRBJ1-5; no clear D gene. The ends were cut back, 2 bases at V and 4 bases at J, with 9 bases in the middle. CDR1 is DFQATT and CDR2 is SNEGSKA in the germline V gene (reference sequence). CDR3 length: 13 amino acids. As DNA, the CDR3 is TGCAGTGCTAGAATGGCAGTGAATCAGCCCCAGCATTTT. This sequence encodes CSARMAVNQPQHF.

This clonotype was picked up a small number of times. The chain is built from TRBV5-1 and TRBJ2-7; 9 bases agree with TRBD1. CDR3 length equals 17 residues. Looked up from germline, CDR1 is SGHRS and CDR2 is YFSETQ. The ends lost 5 bases at V and 0 bases at J; junction bases unmatched: 12. The CDR3 loop reads CASSPGTGIPFSYEQYF. The CDR3 DNA follows: TGCGCCAGCAGTCCCGGGACAGGGATTCCTTTCTCCTACGAGCAGTACTTC. The variable domain in full, with the rest retrieved from reference TRBV5-1 and TRBJ2-7, is KAGVTQTPRYLIKTRGQQVTLSCSPISGHRSVSWYQQTPGQGLQFLFEYFSETQRNKGNFPGRFSGRQFSNSRSEMNVSTLELGDSALYLCASSPGTGIPFSYEQYFGPGTRLTVT.

Many counts were recorded for this clonotype. The chain carries TRBV7-2 and TRBJ1-2; no clear D gene. The CDR3 is 13 amino acids. Germline-derived CDR1 and CDR2 are SGHTA and FQGNSA. V was cut by 5 bases and J by 6 bases, with 13 bases left in between. The CDR3 protein is CASSPSFIHGYTF. As DNA, the CDR3 is TGTGCCAGCAGCCCTAGTTTCATCCATGGCTACACCTTC.

There are a few counts of this clonotype. This chain joins TRBV15 and TRBJ2-5; 9 nucleotides line up with TRBD2. After removal of 0 bases from V and 5 bases from J, the junction contained 10 bases not matched to a gene. The CDR3 is 17 residues long. The germline V gene has CDR1 LNHNV and CDR2 YYDKDF (reference sequence). The CDR3 DNA follows: TGTGCCACCAGCAGAGATTCCAGCGGGGGGACGAGGGAGACCCAGTACTTC. Translation: CATSRDSSGGTRETQYF.

This clonotype was recorded a few times. The chain employs TRBV19 and TRBJ2-7; 7 bases are a match to TRBD2. CDR1 and CDR2 from the germline V gene are LNHDA and SQIVND (reference sequence). V lost 0 bases to trimming and J lost 1 base; unmatched junction nucleotides: 3. The CDR3 has 15 residues. CDR3 region: CASSIDGGFSYEQYF. The CDR3 nucleotides are TGTGCCAGTAGTATAGACGGGGGGTTTTCCTACGAGCAGTACTTC. Complete variable domain (other parts from reference TRBV19 and TRBJ2-7): DGGITQSPKYLFRKEGQNVTLSCEQNLNHDAMYWYRQDPGQGLRLIYYSQIVNDFQKGDIAEGYSVSREKKESFPLTVTSAQKNPTAFYLCASSIDGGFSYEQYFGPGTRLTVT.

V gene TRBV28 combines with J gene TRBJ1-6; no clear D gene. With 2 bases removed from V and 7 bases from J, the gap between germline ends came to 12 bases. The CDR3 consists of 15 residues. The V gene's germline CDR1 is MDHEN and CDR2 SYDVKM. The CDR3 DNA reads TGTGCCAGCAGTTTAGGCATCACATGGAATTCACCCCTCCACTTT. Its translation is CASSLGITWNSPLHF.

This clonotype was counted many times. The genes are TRBV7-6 and TRBJ1-5; TRBD1 is a possible D gene (5 bases). V shed 3 bases and J shed 1 base, with 13 bases lying between them. Germline CDR1 reads SGHVS; CDR2 reads FNYEAQ. The CDR3 covers 16 residues. This chain's CDR3 is CASSLNRGQSNQPQHF. The DNA for the CDR3 is TGTGCCAGCAGCTTGAACCGAGGACAAAGCAATCAGCCCCAGCATTTT.

The chain has TRBV15 and TRBJ1-5; D remains ambiguous. The CDR3 is 14 residues long. Trimming removed 3 bases from V and 0 bases from J, with 6 bases in between. The germline V gene encodes CDR1 LNHNV and CDR2 YYDKDF (reference sequence). The CDR3 region has the DNA TGTGCCACCAGCAGCAGTAATAGCAATCAGCCCCAGCATTTT. Translation: CATSSSNSNQPQHF.

As regards this clonotype: A clone one base away is much larger, so this may be a read error. The DNA for the CDR3 is TGTGCCAGCAGCACCGGGAGGGGAGGCTACGAGCAGTACTTC. Translated, it gives CASSTGRGGYEQYF. The chain is built from TRBV6-1 and TRBJ2-7; 8 bases line up with TRBD2. There are 14 residues in the CDR3. Germline assignment: CDR1 MNHNS and CDR2 SASEGT. The V segment lost 6 bases and the J segment 3 bases; nucleotides outside the gene matches: 7.

This clonotype was picked up many times. CDR3 coding DNA: TGTGCCAGCAGTGACGGGGGCGGCCCCGGTGAGCAGTTCTTC. Translated: CASSDGGGPGEQFF. The chain recombines TRBV2 with TRBJ2-1, with D perhaps TRBD1 or TRBD2 (6 bases each). CDR3 length equals 14 residues. Trimming took off 3 bases at V and 9 bases at J, with 15 bases between the two ends. Germline V gene data show CDR1 as SNHLY and CDR2 as FYNNEI.

This clonotype was detected many times. This sequence joins TRBV2 and TRBJ2-5, with TRBD1 matching over 9 bases. The trim removed 10 bases at V and 4 bases at J, leaving 10 bases unmatched. CDR3 length equals 14 residues. Germline CDR1 reads SNHLY; CDR2 reads FYNNEI. The CDR3 DNA sequence: TGTGCCATCCTAGACAGGGGGGTTCTAGAGACCCAGTACTTC. Translated: CAILDRGVLETQYF.

The table lists this clonotype with many counts. This rearrangement joins TRBV7-8 to TRBJ2-7, with D unclear. CDR3 length: 14 amino acids. The V end lost 5 bases, the J end lost 2 bases, and 13 bases lay between the germline ends. Germline V CDR1 and CDR2: SGHVS, FQNEAQ. CDR3 nucleotide sequence: TGTGCCAGCAGCCCAACGAGGTTGACCTACGAGCAGTACTTC. Its translation: CASSPTRLTYEQYF.

This clonotype was detected many times. This sequence joins TRBV20-1 and TRBJ2-7, with D hard to call. The CDR3 consists of 12 residues. Germline CDR1 reads DFQATT; CDR2 reads SNEGSKA (reference sequence). Trimming removed 3 bases from V and 4 bases from J, with 10 bases in between. CDR3 nucleotides: TGCAGTGCTAGTAGAGGAGCATACGAGCAGTACTTC. Protein product: CSASRGAYEQYF.

This clonotype occurred many times. V and J are TRBV2 and TRBJ2-2; TRBD1 is a possible D gene (5 bases). This CDR3 is built from 15 residues. V was clipped by 3 bases and J by 5 bases, with 13 bases between them. CDR1 SNHLY and CDR2 FYNNEI come from the germline V gene. DNA of the CDR3: TGTGCCAGCAGTGAGTCAGGGCTTGAGACCGGGGAGCTGTTTTTT. Translation: CASSESGLETGELFF.